These 27 T cell receptor beta chains originate from one sample sequenced in a study of T-cell memory formation after mild COVID-19. TCRdb reanalysed the 5' RACE reads using MiXCR and keeps one entry per CDR3 protein. The repertoire holds 500,000 to 650,000 distinct CDR3 sequences, with about 20% as singletons. The sample consisted of PBMCs or a T cell subset sorted from them (not recorded which). All receptors derive from an adult woman who had mild COVID-19 (a few samples of this study predate the infection). Cell type and time point are not known.

This clonotype occurred a few times. The chain has TRBV29-1 and TRBJ2-7; 11 nucleotides line up with TRBD1. CDR3 length: 13 amino acids. V dropped 4 bases and J dropped 5; count of bases not matched to a gene: 4. The germline CDR1 and CDR2 sequences are SQVTM and ANQGSEA. The CDR3 region is CSVGGQGGHEQYF. Here the CDR3 DNA reads TGCAGCGTTGGGGGACAGGGGGGCCACGAGCAGTACTTC.

The V call is TRBV20-1, the J call TRBJ2-6, with TRBD2 identical over 12 bases. Per germline, CDR1 DFQATT and CDR2 SNEGSKA (reference sequence). J gave up 2 bases and V 5 bases, and 4 bases lay outside the gene matches. The CDR3 sequence is 16 residues long. Here the CDR3 DNA reads TGCAGTGCTGGACTAGCGGGATGGGCTGGGGCCAACGTCCTGACTTTC. Protein product: CSAGLAGWAGANVLTF.

This clonotype has just a few counts. The V call is TRBV6-1, the J call TRBJ1-2; 7 nucleotides align to TRBD1. Germline V gene lookup returns CDR1 MNHNS and CDR2 SASEGT. The CDR3 has 12 amino acids. V lost 6 bases, J lost 4 bases, and 2 bases stayed unmatched. This chain's CDR3 is CASRDRIYGYTF. The CDR3, as DNA: TGTGCCAGCAGGGACAGGATCTATGGCTACACCTTC.

This clonotype was observed many times. DNA of the CDR3: TGCGCCAGCAGAGCTAGCGGGGAGTACGAGCAGTACTTC. As protein: CASRASGEYEQYF. The V call is TRBV5-1, the J call TRBJ2-7, with 9 bases fitting TRBD2. Losses at the gene ends were 5 bases for V and 4 bases for J; bases not matched to a gene: 4. The CDR3 runs to 13 residues. From germline, CDR1 is SGHRS and CDR2 YFSETQ. The variable domain in full, completed from reference TRBV5-1 and TRBJ2-7, reads KAGVTQTPRYLIKTRGQQVTLSCSPISGHRSVSWYQQTPGQGLQFLFEYFSETQRNKGNFPGRFSGRQFSNSRSEMNVSTLELGDSALYLCASRASGEYEQYFGPGTRLTVT.

V is TRBV5-1 and J is TRBJ2-7, with 9 bases aligning to TRBD1. The CDR3 is made up of 15 amino acids. The ends lost 5 bases at V and 6 bases at J; junction bases unmatched: 12. The V gene's germline CDR1 is SGHRS and CDR2 YFSETQ. CDR3 loop: CASSPGDRVPSEQYF. CDR3 in DNA: TGCGCCAGCAGTCCAGGGGACAGGGTCCCCTCCGAGCAGTACTTC.

This clonotype was seen more than once but under ten times. This sequence joins TRBV27 and TRBJ2-7; the match to TRBD2 covers 9 bases. Per the germline V gene, CDR1 is MNHEY and CDR2 is SMNVEV (reference sequence). V trimming: 8 bases; J trimming: 5 bases; junction bases outside the gene matches: 10. This CDR3 has 14 amino acids. CDR3 DNA: TGTGCCAGCGGGTTAGCGGGAGAACTCGACGAGCAGTACTTC. As protein: CASGLAGELDEQYF.

The chain couples TRBV4-3 to TRBJ2-1; perhaps TRBD2 as D (6 bases). Trimming removed 0 bases from V and 9 bases from J, with 18 bases in between. The CDR3 covers 16 residues. From germline, CDR1 is LGHNA and CDR2 YSLEER. CDR3 bases: TGCGCCAGCAGCCAAGAAAGCCCAAGTGTGGGGGGTGAGCAGTTCTTC. This encodes CASSQESPSVGGEQFF.

The chain links TRBV10-3 to TRBJ2-5; D uncertain. Trimming cost V 0 bases and J 2 bases, with 13 bases left between them. The CDR3 contains 16 residues. Germline CDR1 is ENHRY and CDR2 is SYGVKD. In nucleotides, the CDR3 is TGTGCCATCAGTGAGTCAGTTCGAGGCTGGCAAGAGACCCAGTACTTC. This translates into CAISESVRGWQETQYF.

This clonotype was seen more than once but under ten times. The V and J genes are TRBV4-3 and TRBJ2-1, with TRBD2 matching 10 bases. Germline V gene sequence: CDR1 LGHNA, CDR2 YSLEER. The V gene end was trimmed by 2 bases and the J gene end by 7 bases; junction bases not matched to a gene: 5. This CDR3 spans 15 amino acids. The CDR3 DNA reads TGCGCCAGCAGCCAATCTAGCGGGAGTGATAATGAGCAGTTCTTC. It specifies CASSQSSGSDNEQFF.

The rearrangement links TRBV6-5 to TRBJ1-1; D perhaps matches TRBD1 (5 bases). V gave up 0 bases and J gave up 0 bases, with 8 bases separating them. The CDR3 spans 15 residues. In germline, CDR1 is MNHEY, CDR2 SVGAGI. CDR3 sequence (DNA): TGTGCCAGCAGTTACTCCGGGACGATGAACACTGAAGCTTTCTTT. The encoded protein is CASSYSGTMNTEAFF.

This clonotype was counted a few times. V gene TRBV20-1 combines with J gene TRBJ1-1; D is perhaps TRBD1 (5 bases). The CDR3 has 11 amino acids. Germline CDR1 is DFQATT and CDR2 is SNEGSKA (reference sequence). With 8 bases removed from V and 6 bases from J, the gap between germline ends came to 13 bases. The CDR3 is CSSRRGSEAFF. For the CDR3, the DNA is TGCAGTTCACGCCGGGGCTCTGAAGCTTTCTTT.

A few counts support this clonotype. The rearrangement uses TRBV19 and TRBJ1-3, with TRBD1 matching 7 bases. V lost 4 bases and J lost 2; bases outside the gene matches: 8. This CDR3 region has 16 residues. Germline lookup yields CDR1 LNHDA and CDR2 SQIVND (reference sequence). CDR3 sequence reads: CASSTPPQGAGNTIYF. The CDR3 coding sequence is TGTGCCAGTAGTACCCCCCCCCAGGGGGCTGGAAACACCATATATTTT.

This clonotype has ten or more counts. The rearrangement uses TRBV9 and TRBJ2-5; D call uncertain. V was cut by 3 bases and J by 5 bases, with 11 bases left in between. CDR1 SGDLS and CDR2 YYNGEE come from the germline V gene. This CDR3 comprises 13 residues. The CDR3 loop reads CASSGHVGETQYF. In nucleotides, the CDR3 is TGTGCCAGCAGCGGACACGTTGGGGAGACCCAGTACTTC.

As for this clonotype: One end of the junction is discordant with germline, which a read error may explain. V is TRBV20-1 and J is TRBJ1-2; D is possibly TRBD1 (6 bases). Germline CDR1 DFQATT, CDR2 SNEGSKA (reference sequence). This CDR3 spans 13 amino acids. CDR3 in DNA: TGCAGTGCTAGAGATGGGGGCAAGGCGGGCATCTCCTTC. Its protein is CSARDGGKAGISF.

This chain links TRBV7-9 with TRBJ1-1; 7 bases are a match to TRBD1. The V segment lost 0 bases and the J segment 3 bases; nucleotides outside the gene matches: 10. This CDR3 has 17 residues. Germline V CDR1 and CDR2: SEHNR, FQNEAQ (reference sequence). The CDR3 DNA is TGTGCCAGCAGCTTAGCTTCCCTGACAGGGAGAGACACTGAAGCTTTCTTT. This sequence encodes CASSLASLTGRDTEAFF. Based on the CDR3 plus reference TRBV7-9 and TRBJ1-1, the full variable domain is DTGVSQNPRHKITKRGQNVTFRCDPISEHNRLYWYRQTLGQGPEFLTYFQNEAQLEKSRLLSDRFSAERPKGSFSTLEIQRTEQGDSAMYLCASSLASLTGRDTEAFFGQGTRLTVV.

V usage is TRBV14 and J usage is TRBJ1-1; D gene uncertain. The V gene's germline CDR1 is SGHDN and CDR2 FVKESK. V gave up 1 base and J gave up 0 bases, with 6 bases separating them. The CDR3 is 14 amino acids. For the CDR3, the DNA is TGTGCCAGCAGCCAAGCGGTCATGAACACTGAAGCTTTCTTT. Translating it yields CASSQAVMNTEAFF. Full variable domain (rest looked up from reference TRBV14 and TRBJ1-1): EAGVTQFPSHSVIEKGQTVTLRCDPISGHDNLYWYRRVMGKEIKFLLHFVKESKQDESGMPNNRFLAERTGGTYSTLKVQPAELEDSGVYFCASSQAVMNTEAFFGQGTRLTVV.

J is TRBJ2-3 and V is TRBV9; perhaps TRBD1 as D (6 bases). The V and J ends lost 0 bases and 2 bases respectively, with 16 bases between them. Germline CDR1 is SGDLS and CDR2 is YYNGEE. The CDR3 is 17 residues long. The CDR3 nucleotides read TGTGCCAGCAGCGTAGGGAGGTCAGGGGAATTCACAGATACGCAGTATTTT. This codes for CASSVGRSGEFTDTQYF.

The J gene is TRBJ1-2, the V gene TRBV3-1, with D possibly matching TRBD1 (6 bases). Trimming removed 4 bases from V and 4 bases from J, with 16 bases in between. Germline lookup yields CDR1 LGHDT and CDR2 YNNKEL (reference sequence). The length of the CDR3 is 15 residues. CDR3 sequence: CASSRLKQGSYGYTF. Here the CDR3 DNA reads TGTGCCAGCAGCCGACTAAAGCAGGGGAGCTATGGCTACACCTTC.

This clonotype was observed a handful of times. The V gene is TRBV5-4, the J gene TRBJ1-2, with D possibly TRBD1 on 6 matching bases. V lost 1 base, J lost 6 bases, and 13 bases lay in between. The CDR3 is 14 amino acids. CDR1 is SGHNT, CDR2 YYREEE, per germline (reference sequence). The CDR3 nucleotides are TGTGCCAGCAGCTTGTACGTAGGGGGTCATGGCTACACCTTC. Protein: CASSLYVGGHGYTF.

The chain uses TRBV15 and TRBJ1-1; D is perhaps TRBD1 (5 bases). V lost 1 base to trimming and J lost 6 bases, with 9 bases between them. Germline CDR1 is LNHNV and CDR2 is YYDKDF (reference sequence). The CDR3 is made up of 13 amino acids. This CDR3 is CATSRGRGAEAFF. DNA of the CDR3: TGTGCCACCAGCAGAGGGAGGGGCGCTGAAGCTTTCTTT.

This rearrangement joins TRBV7-9 to TRBJ1-2; 9 bases agree with TRBD1. Germline V gene data show CDR1 as SEHNR and CDR2 as FQNEAQ (reference sequence). Unmatched junction bases numbered 9, after V lost 3 bases and J lost 4 bases. The CDR3 runs 16 residues. CDR3 loop: CASSFGDGTGTYGYTF. CDR3 nucleotides: TGTGCCAGCAGCTTCGGGGACGGGACAGGGACCTATGGCTACACCTTC.

The rearrangement links TRBV7-9 to TRBJ2-5, with D perhaps matching TRBD1 or TRBD2 (5 bases each). Trimming shortened V by 3 bases and J by 2 bases, and 10 bases separated the two germline ends. CDR3 size: 14 residues. Germline V lookup: CDR1 SEHNR, CDR2 FQNEAQ (reference sequence). Written as DNA, the CDR3 is TGTGCCAGCAGCTTCCCGGGACCTCAAGAGACCCAGTACTTC. The encoded protein is CASSFPGPQETQYF.

This sequence joins TRBV2 and TRBJ1-5, with 8 bases that match TRBD1. The CDR3 sequence is 16 residues long. Losses at the gene ends were 6 bases for V and 0 bases for J; bases not matched to a gene: 7. The V gene's germline CDR1 is SNHLY and CDR2 FYNNEI. The DNA for the CDR3 is TGTGCCAGCAGCCACCGGGACAGGTATAGCAATCAGCCCCAGCATTTT. The encoded protein is CASSHRDRYSNQPQHF.

The V call is TRBV12-3 or TRBV12-4, the J call TRBJ1-5; a possible D gene is TRBD1 (5 bases). The CDR3 consists of 16 residues. The V end was cut by 4 bases, the J end by 2 bases, with 15 bases between. This CDR3 reads CASSSGAGGRNQPQHF. CDR3 in DNA: TGTGCCAGCAGTTCTGGGGCAGGAGGCCGCAATCAGCCCCAGCATTTT.

This clonotype was observed a few times. The chain uses TRBV14 and TRBJ2-7; 8 bases agree with TRBD1. Trimming removed 4 bases from V and 1 base from J; junction bases left unmatched: 12. Germline CDR1 reads SGHDN; CDR2 reads FVKESK. CDR3 length: 17 amino acids. CDR3 bases: TGTGCCAGCAGCCTTACTTCTACCTGGACAGGGTCCTACGAGCAGTACTTC. This gives the protein CASSLTSTWTGSYEQYF. Filled out from reference TRBV14 and TRBJ2-7, the complete variable domain reads EAGVTQFPSHSVIEKGQTVTLRCDPISGHDNLYWYRRVMGKEIKFLLHFVKESKQDESGMPNNRFLAERTGGTYSTLKVQPAELEDSGVYFCASSLTSTWTGSYEQYFGPGTRLTVT.

The chain is built from TRBV7-2 and TRBJ2-7, with D uncertain. The CDR3 has 15 residues. Trimming left V 1 base short and J 2 bases short, with 12 bases between. Germline CDR1 SGHTA, CDR2 FQGNSA. DNA of the CDR3: TGTGCCAGCAGCTTAGAACCCGCTGGGGCCTACGAGCAGTACTTC. Amino acid sequence: CASSLEPAGAYEQYF.

This chain uses TRBV24-1 with TRBJ2-3; TRBD1 agrees at 8 bases. CDR3 length: 18 amino acids. From germline, CDR1 is KGHDR and CDR2 SFDVKD. V dropped 0 bases and J dropped 0; count of bases not matched to a gene: 7. CDR3 region: CATSDLGDRPLSTDTQYF. CDR3 nucleotides: TGTGCCACCAGTGATTTGGGGGACAGGCCCTTGAGCACAGATACGCAGTATTTT.